The present T cell receptor (beta chain) was sequenced within a study of blood T cell repertoires in COVID-19. Unmatched junction bases numbered 6, after V lost 5 bases and J lost 3 bases. Per germline, CDR1 SGHNT and CDR2 YENEEA. The CDR3 is 15 amino acids. Authors' analysis steps: Estimation of nucleated cell counts relied on the amplification of reference gene primers. Data came from immunoSEQ multiplex PCR; TCRdb stores just in-frame clones and leaves some out. V and J calls and clone size are as listed in that table; D and trimming were resolved from the DNA. The data show about 140,000 clones, 84% seen once. Participants were aged 18 to 89 years, lived in 24 US areas, and enrolled virtually.

This chain uses TRBV11-3 with TRBJ2-3; 9 positions agree with TRBD2. The specimen was PBMCs or T cells enriched from blood (not recorded which). This sequence was found in a woman aged 18-35 years who had been exposed to COVID-19. The chain's CDR3 is CASSPQAGGTDTQYF. CDR3 DNA: TGTGCCAGCAGCCCTCAAGCGGGAGGTACAGATACGCAGTATTTT. Full variable domain (rest looked up from reference TRBV11-3 and TRBJ2-3): EAGVVQSPRYKIIEKKQPVAFWCNPISGHNTLYWYLQNLGQGPELLIRYENEEAVDDSQLPKDRFSAERLKGVDSTLKIQPAELGDSAVYLCASSPQAGGTDTQYFGPGTRLTVL.